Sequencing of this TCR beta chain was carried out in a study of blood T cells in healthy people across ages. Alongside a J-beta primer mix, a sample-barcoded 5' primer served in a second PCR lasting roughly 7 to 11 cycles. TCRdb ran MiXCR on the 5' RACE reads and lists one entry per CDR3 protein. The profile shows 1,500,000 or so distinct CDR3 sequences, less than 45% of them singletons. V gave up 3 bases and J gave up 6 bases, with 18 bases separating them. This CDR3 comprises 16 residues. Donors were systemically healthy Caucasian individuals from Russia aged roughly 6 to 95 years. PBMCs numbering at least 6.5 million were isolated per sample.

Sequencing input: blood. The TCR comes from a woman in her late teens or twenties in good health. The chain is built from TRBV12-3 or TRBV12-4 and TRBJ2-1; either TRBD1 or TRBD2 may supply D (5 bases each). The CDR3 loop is CASSFVGTWGSNEQFF. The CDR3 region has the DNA TGTGCCAGCAGTTTCGTGGGGACGTGGGGGAGCAATGAGCAGTTCTTC.